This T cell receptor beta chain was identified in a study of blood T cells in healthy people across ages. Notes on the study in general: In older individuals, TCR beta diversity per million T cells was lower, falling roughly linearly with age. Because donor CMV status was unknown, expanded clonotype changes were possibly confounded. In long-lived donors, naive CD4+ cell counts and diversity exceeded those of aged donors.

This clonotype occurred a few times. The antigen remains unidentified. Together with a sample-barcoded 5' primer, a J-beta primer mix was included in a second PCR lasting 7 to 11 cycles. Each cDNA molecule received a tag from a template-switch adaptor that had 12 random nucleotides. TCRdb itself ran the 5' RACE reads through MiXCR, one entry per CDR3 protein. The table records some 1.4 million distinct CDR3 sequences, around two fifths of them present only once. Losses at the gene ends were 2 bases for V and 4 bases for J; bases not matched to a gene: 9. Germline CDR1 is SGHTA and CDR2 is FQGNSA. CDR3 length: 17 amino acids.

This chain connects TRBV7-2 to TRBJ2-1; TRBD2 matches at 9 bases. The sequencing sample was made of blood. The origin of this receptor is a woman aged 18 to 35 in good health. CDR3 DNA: TGTGCCAGCAGCTTAAGTCCAGTAGCGGGGGAATACAATGAGCAGTTCTTC. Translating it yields CASSLSPVAGEYNEQFF.